The sequence of this T cell receptor beta chain was determined in a study of cytomegalovirus exposure and HLA in healthy donors. Overall study: Samples from HLA-typed donors yielded about 86 million unique TCRs in an early data release. Whole-study findings and limits: Association of 15,000 to 20,000 TCR beta sequences with HLA alleles was found at 0.05 false discovery rate in a later analysis.

CDR1 and CDR2 (germline): SGHNT, YYREEE (reference sequence). The V and J ends lost 1 base and 4 bases, in that order; junction bases with no gene match: 5. This CDR3 spans 16 amino acids. Turning to this clone: As yet, its antigen is unknown.

This PCR relied on a set of 60 Vbeta primers and 13 Jbeta primers. Data came from immunoSEQ multiplex PCR; TCRdb stores just in-frame clones and leaves some out. The repertoire consists of about 110,000 clones, with about 76% occurring once and the leading ten covering around 2.2%. The receptor was derived from a woman aged 25 to 39 in good health and CMV-seronegative. The chain links TRBV5-4 to TRBJ2-2, with 9 bases lining up with TRBD1. Sequenced input: PBMCs. The CDR3 spells CASSLNRGLATGELFF. As DNA, the CDR3 is TGTGCCAGCAGCTTGAACAGGGGGCTGGCCACCGGGGAGCTGTTTTTT.